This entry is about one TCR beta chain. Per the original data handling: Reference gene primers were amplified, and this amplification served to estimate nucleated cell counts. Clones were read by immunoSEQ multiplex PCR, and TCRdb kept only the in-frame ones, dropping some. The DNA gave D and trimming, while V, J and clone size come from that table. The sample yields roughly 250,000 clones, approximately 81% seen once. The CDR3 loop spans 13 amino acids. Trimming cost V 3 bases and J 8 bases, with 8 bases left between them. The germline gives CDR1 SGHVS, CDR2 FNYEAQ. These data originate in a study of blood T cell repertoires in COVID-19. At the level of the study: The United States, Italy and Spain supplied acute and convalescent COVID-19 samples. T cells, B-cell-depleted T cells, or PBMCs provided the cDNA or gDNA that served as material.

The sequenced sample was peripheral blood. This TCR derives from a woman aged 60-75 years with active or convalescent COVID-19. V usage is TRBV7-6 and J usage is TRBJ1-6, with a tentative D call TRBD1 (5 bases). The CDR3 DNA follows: TGTGCCAGCAGCTTCTCGGGGGATTCACCCCTCCACTTT. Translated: CASSFSGDSPLHF.